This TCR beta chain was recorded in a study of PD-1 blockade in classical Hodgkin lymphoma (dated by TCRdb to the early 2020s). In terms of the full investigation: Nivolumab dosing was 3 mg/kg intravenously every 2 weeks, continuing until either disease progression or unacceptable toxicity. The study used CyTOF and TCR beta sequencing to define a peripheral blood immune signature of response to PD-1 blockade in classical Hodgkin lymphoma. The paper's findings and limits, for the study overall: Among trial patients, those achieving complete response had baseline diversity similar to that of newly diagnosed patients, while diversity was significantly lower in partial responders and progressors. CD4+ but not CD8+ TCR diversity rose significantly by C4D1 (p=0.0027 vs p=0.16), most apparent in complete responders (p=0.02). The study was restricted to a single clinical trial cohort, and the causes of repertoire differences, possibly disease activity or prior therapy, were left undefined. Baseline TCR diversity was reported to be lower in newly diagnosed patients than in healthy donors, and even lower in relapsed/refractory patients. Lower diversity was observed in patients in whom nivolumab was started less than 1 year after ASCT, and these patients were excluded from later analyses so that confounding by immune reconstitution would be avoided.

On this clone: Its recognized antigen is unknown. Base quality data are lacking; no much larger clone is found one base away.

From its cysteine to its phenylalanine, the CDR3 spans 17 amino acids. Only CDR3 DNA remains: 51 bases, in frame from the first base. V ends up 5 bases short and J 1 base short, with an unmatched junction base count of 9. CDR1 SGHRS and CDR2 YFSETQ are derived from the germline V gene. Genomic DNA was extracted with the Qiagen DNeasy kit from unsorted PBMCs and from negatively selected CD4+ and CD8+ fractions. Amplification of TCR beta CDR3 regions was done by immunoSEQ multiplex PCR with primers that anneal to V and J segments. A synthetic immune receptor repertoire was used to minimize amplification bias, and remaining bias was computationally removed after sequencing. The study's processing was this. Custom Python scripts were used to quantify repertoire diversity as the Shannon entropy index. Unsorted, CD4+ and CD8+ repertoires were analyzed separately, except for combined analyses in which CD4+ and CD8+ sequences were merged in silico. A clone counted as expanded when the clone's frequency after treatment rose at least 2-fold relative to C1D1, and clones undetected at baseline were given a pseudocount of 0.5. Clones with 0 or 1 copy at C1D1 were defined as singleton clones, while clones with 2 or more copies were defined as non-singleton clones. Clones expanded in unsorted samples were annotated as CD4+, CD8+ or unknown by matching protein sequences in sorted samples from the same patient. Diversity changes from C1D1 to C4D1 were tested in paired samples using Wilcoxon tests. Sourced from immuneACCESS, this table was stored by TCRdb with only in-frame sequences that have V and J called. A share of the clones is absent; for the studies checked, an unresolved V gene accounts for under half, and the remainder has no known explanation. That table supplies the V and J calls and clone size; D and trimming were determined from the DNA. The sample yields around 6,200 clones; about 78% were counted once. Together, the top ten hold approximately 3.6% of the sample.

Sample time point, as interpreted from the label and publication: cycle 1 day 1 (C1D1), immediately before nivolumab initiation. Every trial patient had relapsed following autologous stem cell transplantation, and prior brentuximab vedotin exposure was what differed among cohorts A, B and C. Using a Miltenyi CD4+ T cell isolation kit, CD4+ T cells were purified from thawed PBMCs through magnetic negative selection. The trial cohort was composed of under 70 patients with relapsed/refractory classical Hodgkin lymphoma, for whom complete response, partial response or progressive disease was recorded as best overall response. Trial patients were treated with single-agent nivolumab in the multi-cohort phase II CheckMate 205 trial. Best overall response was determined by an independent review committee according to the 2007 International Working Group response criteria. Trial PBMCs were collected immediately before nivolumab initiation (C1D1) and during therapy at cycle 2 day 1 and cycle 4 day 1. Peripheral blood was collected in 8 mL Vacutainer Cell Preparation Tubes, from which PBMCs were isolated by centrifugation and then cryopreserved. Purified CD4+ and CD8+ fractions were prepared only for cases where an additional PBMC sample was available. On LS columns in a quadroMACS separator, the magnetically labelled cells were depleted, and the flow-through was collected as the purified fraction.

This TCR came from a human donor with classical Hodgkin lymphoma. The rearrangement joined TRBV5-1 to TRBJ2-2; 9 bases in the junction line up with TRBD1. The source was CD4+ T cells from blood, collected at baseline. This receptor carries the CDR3 CASRPPGQGWNTGELFF. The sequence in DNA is TGCGCCAGCAGACCCCCTGGACAGGGGTGGAACACCGGGGAGCTGTTTTTT.